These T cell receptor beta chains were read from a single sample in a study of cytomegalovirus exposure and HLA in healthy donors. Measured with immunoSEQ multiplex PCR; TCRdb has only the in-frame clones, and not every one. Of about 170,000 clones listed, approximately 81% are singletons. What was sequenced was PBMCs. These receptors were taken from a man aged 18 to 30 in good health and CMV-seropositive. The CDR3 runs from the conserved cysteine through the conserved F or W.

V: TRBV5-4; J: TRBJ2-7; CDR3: CASSLGQGAVYEQYF
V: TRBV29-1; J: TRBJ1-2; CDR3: CSVEGTGGVYGYTF
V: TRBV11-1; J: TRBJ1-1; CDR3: CASSHLNPTEAFF
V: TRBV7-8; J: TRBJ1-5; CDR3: CASSYRGRADQPQHF
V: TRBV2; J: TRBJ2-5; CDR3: CASRTGLSQETQYF
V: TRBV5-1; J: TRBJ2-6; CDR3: CASSPGSGQGISGANGLTF
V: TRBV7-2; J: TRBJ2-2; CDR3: CASSRRLAGERTGELFF
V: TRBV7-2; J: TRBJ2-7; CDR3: CASSLPPYEQYF
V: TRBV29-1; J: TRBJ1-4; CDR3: CSVETGGNEKLFF
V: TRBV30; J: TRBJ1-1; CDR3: CAGEGGAEAFF
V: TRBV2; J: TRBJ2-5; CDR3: CASSTTSVETQYF
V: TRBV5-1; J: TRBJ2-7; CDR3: CASSLTGPYEQYF
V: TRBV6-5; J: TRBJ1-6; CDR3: CASSYNRGNSPLHF
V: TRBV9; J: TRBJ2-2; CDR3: CASSVEWAPNTGELFF
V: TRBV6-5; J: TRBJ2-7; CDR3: CASSLTGAEQYF
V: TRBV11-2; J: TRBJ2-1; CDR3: CASSPDALAGPHEQFF
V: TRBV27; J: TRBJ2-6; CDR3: CASSLIVGSGANGLTF
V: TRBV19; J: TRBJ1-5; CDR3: CASSISGGNQPQHF
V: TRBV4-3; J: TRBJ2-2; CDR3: CASSQGLADTGELFF
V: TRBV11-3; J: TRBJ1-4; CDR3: CASSYRQTTNEKLFF
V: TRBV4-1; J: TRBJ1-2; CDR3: CASRNPGQNYGYTF
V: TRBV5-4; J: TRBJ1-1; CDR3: CASSGAGGGTEAFF
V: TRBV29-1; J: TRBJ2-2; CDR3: CSVEGLGATGELFF
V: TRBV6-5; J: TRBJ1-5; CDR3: CASSYAGTGNQPQHF
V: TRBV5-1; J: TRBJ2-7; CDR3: CASSPRQGTTYEQYF
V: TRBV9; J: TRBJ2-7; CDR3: CASSAWATSSYEQYF
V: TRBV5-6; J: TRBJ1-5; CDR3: CASSFDLQGADQPQHF
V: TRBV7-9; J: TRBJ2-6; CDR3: CASDQGNGLTF